One sample yielded the 7 T cell receptor beta chains listed below, sequenced in a study of cytomegalovirus exposure and HLA in healthy donors. PCR involved 60 Vbeta and 13 Jbeta primers. Only in-frame clones appear in the TCRdb table, and some are missing; sequencing was by immunoSEQ multiplex PCR. The sample shows over 250,000 clones, more than 80% of them seen only once. The sequencing input was PBMCs. The receptors come from a middle-aged man in good health and CMV-seropositive.

The V call is TRBV5-4, the J call TRBJ2-1, with 10 bases identical to TRBD2. The CDR3 runs 16 residues. The trim removed 3 bases at V and 5 bases at J, leaving 8 bases unmatched. The germline V gene encodes CDR1 SGHNT and CDR2 YYREEE (reference sequence). Here the CDR3 reads CASSWWGLAGDNEQFF. CDR3 bases: TGTGCCAGCAGCTGGTGGGGGCTAGCGGGGGACAATGAGCAGTTCTTC.

Turning to this clone: Other DNA sequences of this sample code for an identical CDR3. The chain carries TRBV7-9 and TRBJ2-3; TRBD2 matches at 12 bases. The V gene's germline CDR1 is SEHNR and CDR2 FQNEAQ (reference sequence). The V and J ends lost 4 bases and 3 bases, in that order; junction bases with no gene match: 2. The CDR3 totals 15 residues. Here the CDR3 DNA reads TGTGCCAGCAGCTCCGGGACTAGCGGGACAGATACGCAGTATTTT. Residues: CASSSGTSGTDTQYF.

This clone has only one observation. The gene calls are TRBV18 and TRBJ2-2, with D possibly matching TRBD1 (5 bases). The length of the CDR3 is 14 residues. The V end was cut by 2 bases, the J end by 5 bases, with 9 bases between. Germline V gives CDR1 KGHSH, CDR2 LQKENI. CDR3 nucleotides: TGTGCCAGCTCACCAAGGGGTCGTACCGGGGAGCTGTTTTTT. It translates to CASSPRGRTGELFF.

V usage is TRBV2 and J usage is TRBJ2-1; 8 bases are shared with TRBD2. This CDR3 contains 12 residues. Germline assignment: CDR1 SNHLY and CDR2 FYNNEI. J gave up 10 bases and V 6 bases, and 5 bases lay outside the gene matches. Here the CDR3 DNA reads TGTGCCAGCAGACGACTAGCGCCAGAGCAGTTCTTC. Its translation: CASRRLAPEQFF. Using reference TRBV2 and TRBJ2-1 for the parts outside the CDR3, the full variable domain is EPEVTQTPSHQVTQMGQEVILRCVPISNHLYFYWYRQILGQKVEFLVSFYNNEISEKSEIFDDQFSVERPDGSNFTLKIRSTKLEDSAMYFCASRRLAPEQFFGPGTRLTVL.

The CDR3 DNA follows: TGCGCCAGCAGCCAAGATTCGGGGGGTGGGAACACCGGGGAGCTGTTTTTT. Translation gives CASSQDSGGGNTGELFF. The chain uses TRBV4-3 and TRBJ2-2, with 7 bases matching TRBD2. The CDR3 runs 17 residues. Germline-derived CDR1 and CDR2 are LGHNA and YSLEER. Trimming at V came to 0 bases and at J to 1 base, leaving 5 bases not matched to a gene.

This rearrangement joins TRBV19 to TRBJ1-2; D is undetermined. Trimming shortened V by 1 base and J by 3 bases, and 9 bases separated the two germline ends. The CDR3 has 14 amino acids. The V gene's germline CDR1 is LNHDA and CDR2 SQIVND (reference sequence). The CDR3 nucleotides read TGTGCCAGTAGTATAGGGGCACAGTACTATGGCTACACCTTC. It encodes CASSIGAQYYGYTF.

CDR3 loop: CASSSGWLERTDTQYF. As DNA, the CDR3 is TGTGCCAGCAGTTCCGGGTGGCTGGAACGCACAGATACGCAGTATTTT. The chain carries TRBV6-5 and TRBJ2-3; D gene uncertain. V shed 4 bases and J shed 1 base, with 15 bases lying between them. The CDR3 consists of 16 residues. Germline lookup yields CDR1 MNHEY and CDR2 SVGAGI.